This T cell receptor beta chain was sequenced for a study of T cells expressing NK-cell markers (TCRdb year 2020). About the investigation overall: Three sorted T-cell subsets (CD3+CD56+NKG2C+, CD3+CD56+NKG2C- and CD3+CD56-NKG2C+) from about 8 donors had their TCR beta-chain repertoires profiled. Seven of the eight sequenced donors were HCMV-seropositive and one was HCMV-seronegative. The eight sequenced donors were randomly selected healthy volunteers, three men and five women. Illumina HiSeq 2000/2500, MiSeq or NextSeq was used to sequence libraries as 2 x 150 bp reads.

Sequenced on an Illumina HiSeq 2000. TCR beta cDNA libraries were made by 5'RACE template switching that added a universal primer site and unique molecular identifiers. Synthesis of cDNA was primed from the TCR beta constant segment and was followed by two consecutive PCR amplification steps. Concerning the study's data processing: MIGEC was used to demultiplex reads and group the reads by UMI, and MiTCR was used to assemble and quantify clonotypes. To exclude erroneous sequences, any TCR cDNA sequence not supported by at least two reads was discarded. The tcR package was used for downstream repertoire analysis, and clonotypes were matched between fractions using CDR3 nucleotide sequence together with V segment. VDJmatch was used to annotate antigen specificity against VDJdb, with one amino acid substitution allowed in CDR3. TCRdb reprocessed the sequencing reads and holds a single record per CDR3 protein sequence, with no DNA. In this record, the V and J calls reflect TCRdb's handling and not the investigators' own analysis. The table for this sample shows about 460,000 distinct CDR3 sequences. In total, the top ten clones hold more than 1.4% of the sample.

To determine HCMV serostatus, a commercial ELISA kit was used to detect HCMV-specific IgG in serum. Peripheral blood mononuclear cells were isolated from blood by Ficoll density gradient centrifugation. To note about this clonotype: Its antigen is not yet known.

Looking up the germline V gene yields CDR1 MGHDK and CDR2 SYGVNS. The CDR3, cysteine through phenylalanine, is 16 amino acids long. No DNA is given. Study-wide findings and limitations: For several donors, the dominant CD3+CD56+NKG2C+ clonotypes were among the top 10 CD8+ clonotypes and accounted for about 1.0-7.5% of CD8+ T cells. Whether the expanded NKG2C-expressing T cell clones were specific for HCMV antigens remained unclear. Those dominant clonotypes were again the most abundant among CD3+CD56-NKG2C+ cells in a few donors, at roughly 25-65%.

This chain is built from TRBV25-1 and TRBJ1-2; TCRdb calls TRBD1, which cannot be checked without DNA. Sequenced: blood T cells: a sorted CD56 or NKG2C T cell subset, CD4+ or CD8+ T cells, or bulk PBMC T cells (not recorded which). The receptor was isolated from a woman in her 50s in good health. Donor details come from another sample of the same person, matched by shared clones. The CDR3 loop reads CASSDDSPPSNYGYTF.